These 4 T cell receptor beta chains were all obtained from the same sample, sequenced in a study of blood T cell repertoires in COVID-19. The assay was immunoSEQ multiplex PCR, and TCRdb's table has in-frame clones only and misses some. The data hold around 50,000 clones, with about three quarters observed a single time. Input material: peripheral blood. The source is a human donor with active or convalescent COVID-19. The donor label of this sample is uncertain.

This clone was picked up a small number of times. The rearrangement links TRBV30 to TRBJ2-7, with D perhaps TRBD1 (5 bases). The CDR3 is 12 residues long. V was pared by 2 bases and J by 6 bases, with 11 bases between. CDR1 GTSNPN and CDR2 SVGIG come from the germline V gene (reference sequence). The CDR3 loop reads CAWSFQGGEQYF. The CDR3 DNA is TGTGCCTGGAGTTTCCAGGGCGGCGAGCAGTACTTC.

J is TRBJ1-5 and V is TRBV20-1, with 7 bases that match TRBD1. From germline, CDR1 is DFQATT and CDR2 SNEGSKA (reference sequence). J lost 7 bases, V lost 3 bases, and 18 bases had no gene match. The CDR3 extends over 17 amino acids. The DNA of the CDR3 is TGCAGTGCTAGTTGGTCACTGGATCCAACCAGGGGGCAGCCCCAGCATTTT. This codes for CSASWSLDPTRGQPQHF.

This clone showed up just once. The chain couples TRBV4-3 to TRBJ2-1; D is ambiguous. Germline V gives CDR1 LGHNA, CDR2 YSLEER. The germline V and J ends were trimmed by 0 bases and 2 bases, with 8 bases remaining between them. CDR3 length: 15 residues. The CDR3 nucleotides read TGCGCCAGCAGCCAAGATTGGCTAGCCTACAATGAGCAGTTCTTC. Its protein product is CASSQDWLAYNEQFF.

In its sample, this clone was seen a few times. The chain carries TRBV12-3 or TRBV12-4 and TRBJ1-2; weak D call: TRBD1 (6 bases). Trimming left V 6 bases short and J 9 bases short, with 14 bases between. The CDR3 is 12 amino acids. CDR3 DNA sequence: TGTGCCAGCAGCCCGCAGGGGTTCCGCTACACCTTC. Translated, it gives CASSPQGFRYTF.